The clone carrying this T cell receptor (beta chain) was recorded only once. Its antigen is as yet unknown. This sample is part of a study of immune cell composition in non-small cell lung cancer. Findings and caveats of the study: No significant correlation existed between pack-years smoked and tumour clonality.

Trimming removed 4 bases from V and 3 bases from J; junction bases left unmatched: 7. Germline V gene data show CDR1 as SGDLS and CDR2 as YYNGEE. This CDR3 comprises 15 residues. Profiling relied on immunoSEQ multiplex PCR, and the TCRdb table lists in-frame clones only, not all of them. The repertoire holds around 3,000 clones, with 65% to 80% as singletons. What was sequenced was lung tumor tissue. This rearrangement joins TRBV9 to TRBJ2-3; 8 bases are a match to TRBD2. The sequence was obtained from a human donor with non-small cell lung cancer. Written as DNA, the CDR3 is TGTGCCAGCAGCAACCTCGGGGGGGTAACAGATACGCAGTATTTT. It encodes CASSNLGGVTDTQYF.